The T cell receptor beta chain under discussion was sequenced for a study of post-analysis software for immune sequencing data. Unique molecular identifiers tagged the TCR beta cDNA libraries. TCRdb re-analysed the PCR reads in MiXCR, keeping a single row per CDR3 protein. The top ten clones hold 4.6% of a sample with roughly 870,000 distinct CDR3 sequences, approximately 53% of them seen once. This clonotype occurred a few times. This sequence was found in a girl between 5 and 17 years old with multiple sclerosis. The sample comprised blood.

This CDR3 reads CSVTFRTGQDGYTF. DNA of the CDR3: TGCAGCGTCACTTTTCGGACAGGGCAAGATGGCTACACCTTC. This chain joins TRBV29-1 and TRBJ1-2; 8 positions match TRBD1. There are 14 residues in the CDR3. V gave up 6 bases and J gave up 6 bases; unmatched junction bases: 12. The germline V gene encodes CDR1 SQVTM and CDR2 ANQGSEA.